The next 14 T cell receptor beta chains were all read from a single sample in a study of blood T cells in healthy people across ages. For the second PCR, which ran for 7 to 11 cycles, a sample-barcoded 5' primer and a J-beta primer mix were used. TCRdb analysed the 5' RACE reads with MiXCR anew, one entry per CDR3 protein. This table holds about 1.8 million distinct CDR3 sequences, approximately 50% found once. The sequenced sample was blood. Every receptor here comes from a woman between 40 and 55 years old in good health.

A few counts support this clonotype. The chain carries TRBV11-2 and TRBJ2-3; D is tentatively TRBD1 or TRBD2 (5 bases each). V lost 3 bases and J lost 4, with 14 bases in between. The CDR3 is 15 amino acids. In germline, CDR1 is SGHAT, CDR2 FQNNGV. The CDR3 spells CASSFNPGRADTQYF. The CDR3 DNA sequence: TGTGCCAGCAGCTTTAATCCGGGACGGGCAGATACGCAGTATTTT.

The chain joins TRBV20-1 to TRBJ2-2; TRBD2 matches 11 bases. From germline, CDR1 is DFQATT and CDR2 SNEGSKA (reference sequence). The CDR3 extends over 15 amino acids. Trimming took 3 bases from V and 4 from J; bases not matched to a gene: 4. CDR3 DNA sequence: TGCAGTGCTAGCCTAGCGGGGGGCATCACCGGGGAGCTGTTTTTT. This translates into CSASLAGGITGELFF.

The rearrangement links TRBV6-2 or TRBV6-3 to TRBJ1-2; no definite D call. Trimming cost V 8 bases and J 4 bases, with 17 bases left between them. CDR3 length equals 14 residues. Germline V gene data show CDR1 as MNHEY and CDR2 as SVGEGT. Here the CDR3 DNA reads TGTGCCAGCCGACCCGACGGAGCTCTCTATGGCTACACCTTC. This gives the protein CASRPDGALYGYTF.

This clonotype was counted a few times. This rearrangement joins TRBV5-6 to TRBJ2-3; 10 nucleotides align to TRBD2. In germline, CDR1 is SGHDT, CDR2 YYEEEE. The trim removed 0 bases at V and 6 bases at J, leaving 10 bases unmatched. The CDR3 contains 17 residues. CDR3 residues: CASSLDRTSGPSDTQYF. CDR3 sequence (DNA): TGTGCCAGCAGCTTGGATCGGACTAGCGGCCCAAGCGATACGCAGTATTTT.

The DNA of the CDR3 is TGTGCCATCAGTGATAGACAGGGGGAAAGCTATGGCTACACCTTC. It specifies CAISDRQGESYGYTF. The chain is built from TRBV10-3 and TRBJ1-2, with 9 bases aligning to TRBD1. After removal of 3 bases from V and 4 bases from J, the junction contained 6 bases not matched to a gene. The CDR3 contains 15 residues. Germline values: CDR1 ENHRY, CDR2 SYGVKD.

The chain is built from TRBV29-1 and TRBJ2-1, with 11 bases fitting TRBD2. Germline loops: CDR1 SQVTM, CDR2 ANQGSEA. The CDR3 runs to 12 residues. V shed 7 bases and J 5 bases; nucleotides not matched to a gene: 1. The CDR3 spells CSGGLADNEQFF. As DNA, the CDR3 is TGCAGCGGGGGACTAGCGGACAATGAGCAGTTCTTC.

The rearrangement uses TRBV9 and TRBJ2-5; possibly TRBD2 for D (6 bases). This CDR3 has 13 amino acids. Trimming removed 0 bases from V and 7 bases from J, with 10 bases in between. Germline CDR1 reads SGDLS; CDR2 reads YYNGEE. The CDR3 nucleotides are TGTGCCAGCAGCGTAGGCGGGGAAGGGACCCAGTACTTC. It translates to CASSVGGEGTQYF.

The table lists this clonotype with a few counts. The chain links TRBV7-2 to TRBJ2-1; 7 nucleotides agree with TRBD1. Germline lookup yields CDR1 SGHTA and CDR2 FQGNSA. The CDR3 runs 16 residues. V dropped 5 bases and J dropped 5; count of bases not matched to a gene: 12. The CDR3 DNA follows: TGTGCCAGCAGCCAGGGGGTCGTCGCGAGGGACAATGAGCAGTTCTTC. This gives the protein CASSQGVVARDNEQFF.

Concerning this clonotype: An end of the junction differs from the germline gene, which may be a read error. The V and J genes are TRBV29-1 and TRBJ2-1, with 10 positions matching TRBD1. This CDR3 comprises 15 residues. Germline assignment: CDR1 SQVTM and CDR2 ANQGSEA. This chain's CDR3 is CSVEGQGSSYDEQFF. The CDR3 nucleotides read TGCAGCGTTGAGGGACAGGGGAGCTCCTACGATGAGCAGTTCTTC.

V and J are TRBV7-8 and TRBJ2-7; TRBD1 or TRBD2 may be the D gene (6 bases each). This CDR3 comprises 16 residues. Trimming left V 2 bases short and J 7 bases short, with 21 bases between. From germline, CDR1 is SGHVS and CDR2 FQNEAQ. In DNA, the CDR3 is TGTGCCAGCAGCTTAAGGGGGGAGAGGCCTCAGTGGGAGCAGTACTTC. Its translation: CASSLRGERPQWEQYF. Combining the CDR3 with reference TRBV7-8 and TRBJ2-7 gives the whole variable domain GAGVSQSPRYKVAKRGQDVALRCDPISGHVSLFWYQQALGQGPEFLTYFQNEAQLDKSGLPSDRFFAERPEGSVSTLKIQRTQQEDSAVYLCASSLRGERPQWEQYFGPGTRLTVT.

The chain has TRBV6-1 and TRBJ1-1; D is undetermined. Germline V gene lookup returns CDR1 MNHNS and CDR2 SASEGT. V lost 4 bases and J 5 bases, leaving 8 bases between the germline ends. The CDR3 spans 12 residues. CDR3 nucleotide sequence: TGTGCCAGCAGTGCCAGGAGAACTGAAGCTTTCTTT. It translates to CASSARRTEAFF.

This clonotype has more than one count but fewer than ten. This rearrangement joins TRBV2 to TRBJ2-5; TRBD2 agrees at 11 bases. CDR3 length: 16 residues. Germline assignment: CDR1 SNHLY and CDR2 FYNNEI. V dropped 6 bases and J dropped 1; count of bases not matched to a gene: 7. CDR3 nucleotide sequence: TGTGCCAGCAGGTCGAGGCTAGCGGGGGGCCAAGAGACCCAGTACTTC. Protein sequence: CASRSRLAGGQETQYF.

V usage is TRBV20-1 and J usage is TRBJ2-1; D is ambiguous. The CDR3 is made up of 12 amino acids. Trimming pared 2 bases from V and 8 bases from J, leaving 10 bases between. CDR1 is DFQATT and CDR2 is SNEGSKA in the germline V gene (reference sequence). In DNA form, the CDR3 reads TGCAGTGCTAGACTGGGGTGGGATGAGCAGTTCTTC. It yields the protein CSARLGWDEQFF.

J is TRBJ1-2 and V is TRBV12-3 or TRBV12-4; D is undetermined. The CDR3 length is 13 residues. V was cut by 4 bases and J by 8 bases, with 14 bases left in between. The CDR3 bases are TGTGCCAGCAGTTCGACCCCTTTAGGGGGCTACACCTTC. Translation: CASSSTPLGGYTF.